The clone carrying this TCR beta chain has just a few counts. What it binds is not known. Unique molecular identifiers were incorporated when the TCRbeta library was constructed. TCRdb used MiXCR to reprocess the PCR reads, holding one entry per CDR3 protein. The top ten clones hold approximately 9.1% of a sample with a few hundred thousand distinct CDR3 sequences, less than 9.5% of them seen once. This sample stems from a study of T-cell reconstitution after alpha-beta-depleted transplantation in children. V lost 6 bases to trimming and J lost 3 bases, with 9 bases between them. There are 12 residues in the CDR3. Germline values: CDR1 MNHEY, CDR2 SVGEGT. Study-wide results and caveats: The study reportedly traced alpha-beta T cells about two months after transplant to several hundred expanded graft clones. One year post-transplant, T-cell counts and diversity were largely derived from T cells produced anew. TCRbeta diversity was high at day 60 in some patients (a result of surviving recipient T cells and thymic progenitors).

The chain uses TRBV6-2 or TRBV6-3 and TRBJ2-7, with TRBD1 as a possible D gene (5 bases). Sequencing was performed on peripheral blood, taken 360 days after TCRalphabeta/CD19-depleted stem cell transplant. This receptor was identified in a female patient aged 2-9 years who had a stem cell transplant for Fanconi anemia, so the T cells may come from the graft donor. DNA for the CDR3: TGTGCCAGCAGCCAAGGGGACTACGAGCAGTACGTC. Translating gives CASSQGDYEQYV.